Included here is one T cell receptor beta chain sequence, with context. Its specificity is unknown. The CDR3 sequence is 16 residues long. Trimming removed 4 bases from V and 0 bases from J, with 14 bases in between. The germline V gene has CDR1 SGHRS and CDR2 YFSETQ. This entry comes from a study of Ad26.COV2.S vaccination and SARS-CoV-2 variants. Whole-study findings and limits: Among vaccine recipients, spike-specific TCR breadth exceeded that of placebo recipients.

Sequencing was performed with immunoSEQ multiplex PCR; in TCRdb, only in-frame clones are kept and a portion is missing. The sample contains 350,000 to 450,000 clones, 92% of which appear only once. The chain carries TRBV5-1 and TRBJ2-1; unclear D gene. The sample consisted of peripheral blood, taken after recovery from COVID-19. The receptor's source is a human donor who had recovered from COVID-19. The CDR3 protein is CASSPQATSSYNEQFF. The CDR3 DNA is TGCGCCAGCAGCCCCCAGGCAACGAGCTCCTACAATGAGCAGTTCTTC. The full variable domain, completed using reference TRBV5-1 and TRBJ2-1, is KAGVTQTPRYLIKTRGQQVTLSCSPISGHRSVSWYQQTPGQGLQFLFEYFSETQRNKGNFPGRFSGRQFSNSRSEMNVSTLELGDSALYLCASSPQATSSYNEQFFGPGTRLTVL.